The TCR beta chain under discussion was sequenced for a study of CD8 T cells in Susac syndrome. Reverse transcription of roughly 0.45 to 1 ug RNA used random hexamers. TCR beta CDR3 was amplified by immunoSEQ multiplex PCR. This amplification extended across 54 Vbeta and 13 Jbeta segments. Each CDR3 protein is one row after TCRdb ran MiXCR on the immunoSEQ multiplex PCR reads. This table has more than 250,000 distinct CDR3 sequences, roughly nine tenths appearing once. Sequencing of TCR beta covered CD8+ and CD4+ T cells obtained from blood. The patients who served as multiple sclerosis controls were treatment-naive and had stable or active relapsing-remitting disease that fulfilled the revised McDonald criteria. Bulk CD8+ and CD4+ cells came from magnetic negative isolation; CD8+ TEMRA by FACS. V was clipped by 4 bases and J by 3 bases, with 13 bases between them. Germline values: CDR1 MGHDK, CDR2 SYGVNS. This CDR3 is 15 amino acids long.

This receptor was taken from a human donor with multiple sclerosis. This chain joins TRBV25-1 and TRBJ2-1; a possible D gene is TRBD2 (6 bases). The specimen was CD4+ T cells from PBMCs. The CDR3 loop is CASSALAINYNEQFF. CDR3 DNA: TGTGCCAGCAGTGCGCTAGCGATTAACTACAATGAGCAGTTCTTC.